The 25 T cell receptor beta chains given below trace back to one sample, sequenced in a study of metastatic and nonmetastatic thyroid tumors (dated by TCRdb to 2020 to 2021). Libraries came from PCR. Sequencing instrument: Illumina HiSeq 4000. The public reads were reanalyzed by TCRdb: fastp trimming at Q25, MiXCR alignment, in-frame beta chains only. This sample holds about 20,000 clones; 15% to 19% were observed only once. The ten largest clones represent under 20% of the sample. No treatment had been received by any patient before thyroid surgery. The sequenced material came from blood. The source is a female donor with papillary thyroid cancer or a benign thyroid nodule (not recorded which). Some clones in this sample may be carry-over from other donors' samples.

This clone came up a few times. The chain links TRBV6-1 to TRBJ1-1, with D tentatively TRBD1 (5 bases). Trimming left V 10 bases short and J 0 bases short, with 12 bases between. Per germline, CDR1 MNHNS and CDR2 SASEGT. There are 13 residues in the CDR3. The CDR3 region has the DNA TGTGCCACCACTCAGGGTATGAACACTGAAGCTTTCTTT. Amino acid sequence: CATTQGMNTEAFF.

This clone has ten or more counts. This sequence joins TRBV12-3 or TRBV12-4 and TRBJ1-6, with D possibly matching TRBD1 (6 bases). Between the trimmed V and J ends, which lost 5 bases and 5 bases, there was a span of 7 bases. The CDR3 covers 13 residues. The CDR3 DNA reads TGTGCCAGCAGTAGGACAGATAATTCACCCCTCCACTTT. Translation gives CASSRTDNSPLHF.

This clone appeared a few times. This chain uses TRBV28 with TRBJ2-3; the D gene could be TRBD1 or TRBD2 (6 bases each). Germline CDR1 reads MDHEN; CDR2 reads SYDVKM. V was clipped by 5 bases and J by 4 bases, with 22 bases between them. This CDR3 comprises 17 residues. CDR3 bases: TGTGCCAGCAGTCCTAGCCCCGGGCGGGACAACCCAGATACGCAGTATTTT. Protein: CASSPSPGRDNPDTQYF.

The chain links TRBV9 to TRBJ2-7; D may match TRBD1 or TRBD2 (5 bases each). Germline V lookup: CDR1 SGDLS, CDR2 YYNGEE. The ends were cut back, 4 bases at V and 6 bases at J, with 20 bases in the middle. This CDR3 is built from 15 residues. For the CDR3, the DNA is TGTGCCAGCAGCCCCCCCCAGGGAGTAACGGGCGAGCAGTACTTC. Its translation: CASSPPQGVTGEQYF.

As regards this clone: This may be a read error: a much more frequent sequence differs by one nucleotide. The gene calls are TRBV4-1 and TRBJ2-5; D is possibly TRBD2 (7 bases). V was trimmed by 1 base and J by 5 bases, leaving 14 bases between them. Germline V gene data show CDR1 as MGHRA and CDR2 as YSYEKL. The CDR3 runs to 15 residues. CDR3 loop: CASSQGGGAGETQYF. The CDR3 nucleotides are TGCGCCAGCAGCCAAGGTGGGGGGGCCGGCGAGACCCAGTACTTC.

This clone is deemed medium-sized. V usage is TRBV6-5 and J usage is TRBJ1-6, with D unresolved. The CDR3 runs 16 residues. The V gene lost 0 bases and the J gene lost 5 bases, with 11 bases spanning the gap. The germline V gene has CDR1 MNHEY and CDR2 SVGAGI. The DNA for the CDR3 is TGTGCCAGCAGTTACTCATCGACATGGGATAATTCACCCCTCCACTTT. This codes for CASSYSSTWDNSPLHF.

Of note for this clone: Other DNA variants within this sample encode the same CDR3. For the CDR3, the DNA is TGTGCCAGCAGCGTGAGGCAGGGAGCAGATACGCAGTATTTT. As protein: CASSVRQGADTQYF. V and J are TRBV9 and TRBJ2-3, with D possibly being TRBD1 or TRBD2 (5 bases each). Trimming cost V 2 bases and J 4 bases, with 11 bases left between them. CDR3 length: 14 amino acids. CDR1 is SGDLS, CDR2 YYNGEE, per germline.

This clone was seen ten or more times. The rearrangement joins TRBV18 to TRBJ2-7; 10 bases are shared with TRBD2. Trimming took 4 bases from V and 5 from J; bases not matched to a gene: 2. Germline lookup yields CDR1 KGHSH and CDR2 LQKENI. CDR3 length equals 13 residues. CDR3 amino acids: CASSRLAGDEQYF. CDR3 coding DNA: TGTGCCAGCTCACGGCTAGCGGGGGACGAGCAGTACTTC. The full variable domain, completed using reference TRBV18 and TRBJ2-7, is NAGVMQNPRHLVRRRGQEARLRCSPMKGHSHVYWYRQLPEEGLKFMVYLQKENIIDESGMPKERFSAEFPKEGPSILRIQQVVRGDSAAYFCASSRLAGDEQYFGPGTRLTVT.

This clone was recorded many times. This chain uses TRBV15 with TRBJ2-3; D is possibly TRBD2 (5 bases). Germline values: CDR1 LNHNV, CDR2 YYDKDF (reference sequence). The V and J ends lost 3 bases and 0 bases respectively, with 10 bases between them. CDR3 size: 15 residues. The CDR3 protein is CATSSLALSTDTQYF. CDR3 in DNA: TGTGCCACCAGCAGTCTAGCTCTGAGCACAGATACGCAGTATTTT.

This clone was counted many times. The rearrangement links TRBV20-1 to TRBJ1-5, with no clear D. Per germline, CDR1 DFQATT and CDR2 SNEGSKA (reference sequence). This CDR3 is built from 16 residues. V was pared by 3 bases and J by 0 bases, with 15 bases between. CDR3 nucleotides: TGCAGTGCTAGGTCCCGTGAGCTGTATAGCAATCAGCCCCAGCATTTT. Encoded protein: CSARSRELYSNQPQHF.

With respect to this clone: Since a much larger clone is just one base distant, this may be a read error. This chain connects TRBV4-2 to TRBJ2-7, with 7 bases lining up with TRBD2. There are 14 residues in the CDR3. Trimming at V came to 4 bases and at J to 5 bases, leaving 8 bases not matched to a gene. Germline V gene data show CDR1 as LGHNA and CDR2 as YNFKEQ. The CDR3 here is CASSRGPGRDEQYF. The CDR3 DNA follows: TGTGCCAGCAGCCGAGGGCCAGGGAGGGACGAGCAGTACTTC.

The V call is TRBV28, the J call TRBJ1-4; TRBD1 is a possible D gene (5 bases). The CDR3 sequence is 15 residues long. Germline V gene lookup returns CDR1 MDHEN and CDR2 SYDVKM. V was pared by 3 bases and J by 7 bases, with 15 bases between. CDR3 DNA sequence: TGTGCCAGCAGTTTGGAGGTTGGGGCATCTGAAAAACTGTTTTTT. Translating it yields CASSLEVGASEKLFF. Full variable domain (remainder filled in from reference TRBV28 and TRBJ1-4): DVKVTQSSRYLVKRTGEKVFLECVQDMDHENMFWYRQDPGLGLRLIYFSYDVKMKEKGDIPEGYSVSREKKERFSLILESASTNQTSMYLCASSLEVGASEKLFFGSGTQLSVL.

This clone was detected many times. J is TRBJ2-7 and V is TRBV3-1; the D gene is possibly TRBD2 (6 bases). Trimming left V 3 bases short and J 1 base short, with 13 bases between. The CDR3 sequence is 15 residues long. Germline loops: CDR1 LGHDT, CDR2 YNNKEL (reference sequence). CDR3 DNA: TGTGCCAGCAGCCACAACGGGAGAGGGTCCTACGAGCAGTACTTC. This translates into CASSHNGRGSYEQYF.

The genes are TRBV10-1 and TRBJ1-2; unclear D gene. V gave up 5 bases and J gave up 4 bases, with 11 bases separating them. The germline V gene has CDR1 WNHNN and CDR2 SYGVQD (reference sequence). The CDR3 is made up of 13 amino acids. CDR3 nucleotide sequence: TGCGCCAGCAGTCTTGACGGTAGCTATGGCTACACCTTC. Translation gives CASSLDGSYGYTF.

This clone was picked up many times. The chain employs TRBV15 and TRBJ1-6, with TRBD1 identical over 7 bases. The CDR3 has 15 residues. Germline V lookup: CDR1 LNHNV, CDR2 YYDKDF (reference sequence). Trimming at V came to 2 bases and at J to 11 bases, leaving 9 bases not matched to a gene. The CDR3 region is CATSRSRDRGPPLHF. In DNA form, the CDR3 reads TGTGCCACCAGCAGAAGTCGGGACAGAGGGCCACCCCTCCACTTT.

This clone was observed at least ten times. This chain joins TRBV19 and TRBJ1-1; D is uncertain. V lost 3 bases to trimming and J lost 7 bases, with 12 bases between them. Germline V gene sequence: CDR1 LNHDA, CDR2 SQIVND (reference sequence). The CDR3 is made up of 13 amino acids. For the CDR3, the DNA is TGTGCCAGTAGTATGGCGGGTTTTGTTGAAGCTTTCTTT. Translated: CASSMAGFVEAFF.

The sample holds many counts of this clone. The rearrangement links TRBV7-3 to TRBJ2-2, with TRBD2 matching over 10 bases. The CDR3 loop spans 17 amino acids. The germline V gene has CDR1 SGHTA and CDR2 FQGTGA. After removal of 5 bases from V and 5 bases from J, the junction contained 11 bases not matched to a gene. The CDR3 nucleotides are TGTGCCAGCAGCGTGTTAGGTCTAGCGGGGGTGACCGGGGAGCTGTTTTTT. Translated: CASSVLGLAGVTGELFF.

This clone was picked up many times. The chain has TRBV3-1 and TRBJ2-7; 10 bases agree with TRBD1. Trimming cost V 7 bases and J 1 base; bases outside gene matches: 4. The V gene's germline CDR1 is LGHDT and CDR2 YNNKEL (reference sequence). This CDR3 has 14 residues. Here the CDR3 reads CASTRTGGSYEQYF. DNA for the CDR3: TGTGCCAGCACCCGGACAGGGGGGTCCTACGAGCAGTACTTC.

This clone was recorded at least ten times. J is TRBJ2-3 and V is TRBV9; D gene ambiguous. This CDR3 is 14 amino acids long. CDR1 is SGDLS, CDR2 YYNGEE, per germline. The V gene lost 1 base and the J gene lost 0 bases, with 6 bases spanning the gap. CDR3 protein: CASSVTASTDTQYF. The CDR3 DNA is TGTGCCAGCAGCGTAACGGCTAGCACAGATACGCAGTATTTT. Full variable domain (remainder filled in from reference TRBV9 and TRBJ2-3): DSGVTQTPKHLITATGQRVTLRCSPRSGDLSVYWYQQSLDQGLQFLIQYYNGEERAKGNILERFSAQQFPDLHSELNLSSLELGDSALYFCASSVTASTDTQYFGPGTRLTVL.

In its sample, this clone was seen many times. The CDR3 loop is CASSLAKGQARLGNNEQFF. The CDR3 coding sequence is TGCGCCAGCAGCTTGGCCAAGGGTCAGGCTAGGCTGGGTAACAATGAGCAGTTCTTC. The chain has TRBV5-1 and TRBJ2-1; D unresolved. The CDR3 is 19 residues long. Germline CDR1 is SGHRS and CDR2 is YFSETQ. Between the trimmed V and J ends, which lost 0 bases and 5 bases, there was a span of 24 bases.

This clone was seen at least ten times. This rearrangement joins TRBV20-1 to TRBJ2-3; possibly TRBD2 for D (5 bases). The germline CDR1 and CDR2 sequences are DFQATT and SNEGSKA (reference sequence). The ends were cut back, 6 bases at V and 0 bases at J, with 13 bases in the middle. The CDR3 covers 14 residues. The CDR3 DNA sequence: TGCAGTGCCCCACTAGGCCCTAGCACAGATACGCAGTATTTT. Amino acids: CSAPLGPSTDTQYF.

This clone was counted ten times or more. The chain joins TRBV28 to TRBJ2-1, with no clear D. Germline CDR1 MDHEN, CDR2 SYDVKM. V was pared by 6 bases and J by 6 bases, with 21 bases between. There are 16 residues in the CDR3. The CDR3 loop is CASSPPRDPGSNEQFF. The DNA of the CDR3 is TGTGCCAGCAGCCCGCCCCGAGACCCAGGAAGCAATGAGCAGTTCTTC.

The sample holds many counts of this clone. J is TRBJ1-2 and V is TRBV5-1, with TRBD1 matching 7 bases. Germline CDR1 reads SGHRS; CDR2 reads YFSETQ. CDR3 size: 16 residues. J was trimmed by 4 bases and V by 1 base; bases with no gene match: 10. Here the CDR3 DNA reads TGCGCCAGCAGCTTGTCGGAGACAGGGCTCTCCTATGGCTACACCTTC. Translating gives CASSLSETGLSYGYTF.

This clone was counted ten times or more. The chain employs TRBV19 and TRBJ2-3; D remains ambiguous. CDR1 and CDR2 from the germline V gene are LNHDA and SQIVND (reference sequence). Trimming took 4 bases from V and 2 from J, leaving 10 bases between them. The CDR3 sequence is 14 residues long. Here the CDR3 reads CASSTTLSTDTQYF. In nucleotides, the CDR3 is TGTGCCAGTAGTACAACCTTGTCCACAGATACGCAGTATTTT.

This clone was seen only a few times. This chain links TRBV12-3 or TRBV12-4 with TRBJ1-5, with TRBD1 identical over 8 bases. V dropped 4 bases and J dropped 3; count of bases not matched to a gene: 2. The CDR3 runs 14 residues. The CDR3 is CASSSGQDNQPQHF. DNA for the CDR3: TGTGCCAGCAGTTCGGGACAGGACAATCAGCCCCAGCATTTT.